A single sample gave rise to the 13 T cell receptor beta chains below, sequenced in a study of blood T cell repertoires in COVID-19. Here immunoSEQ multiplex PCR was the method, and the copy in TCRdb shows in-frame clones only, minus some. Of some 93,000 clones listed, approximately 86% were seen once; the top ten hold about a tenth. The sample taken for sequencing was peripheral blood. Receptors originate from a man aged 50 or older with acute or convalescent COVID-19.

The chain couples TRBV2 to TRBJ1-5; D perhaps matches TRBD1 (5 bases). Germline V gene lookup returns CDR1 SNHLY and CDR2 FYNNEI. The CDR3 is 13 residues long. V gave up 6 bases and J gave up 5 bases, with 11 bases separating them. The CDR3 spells CASRYRRDQPQHF. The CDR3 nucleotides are TGTGCCAGCAGGTACAGGAGGGATCAGCCCCAGCATTTT.

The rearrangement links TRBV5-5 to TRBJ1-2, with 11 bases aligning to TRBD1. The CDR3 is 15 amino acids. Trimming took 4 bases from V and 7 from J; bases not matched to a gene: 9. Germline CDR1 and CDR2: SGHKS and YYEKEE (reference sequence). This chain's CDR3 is CASSQATGTGGGYTF. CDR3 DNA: TGTGCCAGCAGCCAGGCGACCGGGACAGGGGGTGGCTACACCTTC.

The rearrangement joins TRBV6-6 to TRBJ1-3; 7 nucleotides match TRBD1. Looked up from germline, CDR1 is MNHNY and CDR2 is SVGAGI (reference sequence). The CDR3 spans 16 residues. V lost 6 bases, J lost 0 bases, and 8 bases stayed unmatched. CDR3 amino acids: CASSPRDSISGNTIYF. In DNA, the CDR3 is TGTGCCAGCAGCCCCCGGGACAGCATCTCTGGAAACACCATATATTTT.

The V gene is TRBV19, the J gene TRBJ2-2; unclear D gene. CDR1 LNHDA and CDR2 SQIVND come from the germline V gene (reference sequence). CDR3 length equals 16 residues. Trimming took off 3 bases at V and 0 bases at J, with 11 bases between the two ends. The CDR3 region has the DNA TGTGCCAGTAGTATCGGCCCAGGCGCGAACACCGGGGAGCTGTTTTTT. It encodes CASSIGPGANTGELFF.

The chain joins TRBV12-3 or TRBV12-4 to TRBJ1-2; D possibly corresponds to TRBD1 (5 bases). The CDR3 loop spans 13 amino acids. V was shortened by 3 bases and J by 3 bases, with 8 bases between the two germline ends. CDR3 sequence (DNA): TGTGCCAGCAGTTTTGGGGGGGACTATGGCTACACCTTC. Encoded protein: CASSFGGDYGYTF.

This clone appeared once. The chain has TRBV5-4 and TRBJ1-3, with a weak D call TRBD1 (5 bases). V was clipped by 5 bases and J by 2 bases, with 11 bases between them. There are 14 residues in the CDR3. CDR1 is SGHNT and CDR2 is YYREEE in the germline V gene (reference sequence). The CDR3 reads CASRTTGAGNTIYF. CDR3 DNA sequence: TGTGCCAGCAGGACAACGGGGGCTGGAAACACCATATATTTT.

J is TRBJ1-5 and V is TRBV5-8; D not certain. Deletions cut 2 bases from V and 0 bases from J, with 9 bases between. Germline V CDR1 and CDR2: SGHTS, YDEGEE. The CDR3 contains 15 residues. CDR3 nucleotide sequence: TGTGCCAGCAGCTTCCCAGAATATAGCAATCAGCCCCAGCATTTT. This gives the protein CASSFPEYSNQPQHF. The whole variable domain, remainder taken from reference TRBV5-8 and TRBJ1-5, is EAGVTQSPTHLIKTRGQQATLRCSPISGHTSVYWYQQALGLGLQFLLWYDEGEERNRGNFPPRFSGRQFPNYSSELNVNALELEDSALYLCASSFPEYSNQPQHFGDGTRLSIL.

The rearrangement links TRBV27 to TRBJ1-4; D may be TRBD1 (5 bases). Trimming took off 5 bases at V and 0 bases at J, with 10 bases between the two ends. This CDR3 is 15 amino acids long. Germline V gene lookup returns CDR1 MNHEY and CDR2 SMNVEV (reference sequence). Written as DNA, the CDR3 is TGTGCCAGCAGTCAACACAGGCCAACTAATGAAAAACTGTTTTTT. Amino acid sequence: CASSQHRPTNEKLFF.

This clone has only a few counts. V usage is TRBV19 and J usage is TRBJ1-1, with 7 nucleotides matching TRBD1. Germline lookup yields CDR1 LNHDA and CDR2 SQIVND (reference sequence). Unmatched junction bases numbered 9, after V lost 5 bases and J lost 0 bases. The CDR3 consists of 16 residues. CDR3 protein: CASSSNGDRMNTEAFF. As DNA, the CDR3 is TGTGCCAGTAGTTCGAATGGGGACAGAATGAACACTGAAGCTTTCTTT.

The CDR3 is CASSSRDRGQTNEKLFF. The CDR3 nucleotides are TGTGCCAGCAGCTCCCGGGACAGGGGGCAAACTAATGAAAAACTGTTTTTT. The chain recombines TRBV7-9 with TRBJ1-4, with TRBD1 identical over 12 bases. CDR1 is SEHNR, CDR2 FQNEAQ, per germline (reference sequence). The CDR3 runs to 17 residues. Trimming at V came to 4 bases and at J to 1 base, leaving 4 bases not matched to a gene. The complete variable domain, with remaining parts taken from reference TRBV7-9 and TRBJ1-4, reads DTGVSQNPRHKITKRGQNVTFRCDPISEHNRLYWYRQTLGQGPEFLTYFQNEAQLEKSRLLSDRFSAERPKGSFSTLEIQRTEQGDSAMYLCASSSRDRGQTNEKLFFGSGTQLSVL.

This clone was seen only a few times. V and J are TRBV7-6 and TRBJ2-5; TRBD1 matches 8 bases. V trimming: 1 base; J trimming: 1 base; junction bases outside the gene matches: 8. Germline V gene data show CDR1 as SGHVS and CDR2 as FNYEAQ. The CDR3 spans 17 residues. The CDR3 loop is CASSLGTGRGVQETQYF. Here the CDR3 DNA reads TGTGCCAGCAGCTTAGGGACAGGGCGCGGGGTCCAAGAGACCCAGTACTTC.

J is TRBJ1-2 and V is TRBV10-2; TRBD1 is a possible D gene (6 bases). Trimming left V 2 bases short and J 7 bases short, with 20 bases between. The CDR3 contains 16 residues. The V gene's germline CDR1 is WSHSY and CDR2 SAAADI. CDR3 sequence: CASSEPGRGAKSGYTF. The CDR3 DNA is TGCGCCAGCAGTGAGCCAGGACGGGGGGCCAAGAGTGGCTACACCTTC.

The CDR3 loop reads CASSSLGTGAREDTIYF. In nucleotides, the CDR3 is TGTGCCAGCAGTTCGTTAGGGACAGGGGCTCGGGAAGACACCATATATTTT. The chain recombines TRBV28 with TRBJ1-3; 10 bases align to TRBD1. The CDR3 runs to 17 residues. V trimming: 4 bases; J trimming: 8 bases; junction bases outside the gene matches: 14. Germline-derived CDR1 and CDR2 are MDHEN and SYDVKM.